This T cell receptor beta chain comes out of a study of Ad26.COV2.S vaccination and SARS-CoV-2 variants. Whole-study context: The study gave Ad26.COV2.S intramuscularly, once or twice 56 days apart. Study-wide results and caveats: Across vaccine and placebo recipients, the breadth of non-spike TCRs was similar. In vaccinated individuals, spike-specific CD8+ and CD4+ T cell responses reportedly displayed substantial breadth.

Trimming removed 3 bases at V and 4 bases at J, with 10 bases between. The length of the CDR3 is 14 residues. From germline, CDR1 is LNHNV and CDR2 YYDKDF (reference sequence). This clone came up once. Its target is not known. TCRdb keeps only in-frame clones here, not all; method: immunoSEQ multiplex PCR. Altogether about 500,000 clones are present, roughly nine tenths being singletons, with the ten largest covering about 1.5%. Treatment noted: around 19 received Ad26.COV2.S at low or high dose, single or two shots; roughly five received placebo; per-sample allocation not given. Samples analyzed were those drawn on day 63 after the first vaccine or placebo injection. A Boston donor was an adult aged 18-55 years.

This clonotype was obtained from a person between 18 and 60 years old who received the Ad26.COV2.S COVID-19 vaccine or a placebo. The specimen comprised peripheral blood, sampled in a trial of Ad26.COV2.S vaccine versus placebo. The V gene is TRBV15, the J gene TRBJ1-3; D perhaps matches TRBD1 (6 bases). The CDR3 reads CATSSRGRGNTIYF. The CDR3 DNA reads as TGTGCCACCAGCAGCAGGGGTAGGGGAAACACCATATATTTT.